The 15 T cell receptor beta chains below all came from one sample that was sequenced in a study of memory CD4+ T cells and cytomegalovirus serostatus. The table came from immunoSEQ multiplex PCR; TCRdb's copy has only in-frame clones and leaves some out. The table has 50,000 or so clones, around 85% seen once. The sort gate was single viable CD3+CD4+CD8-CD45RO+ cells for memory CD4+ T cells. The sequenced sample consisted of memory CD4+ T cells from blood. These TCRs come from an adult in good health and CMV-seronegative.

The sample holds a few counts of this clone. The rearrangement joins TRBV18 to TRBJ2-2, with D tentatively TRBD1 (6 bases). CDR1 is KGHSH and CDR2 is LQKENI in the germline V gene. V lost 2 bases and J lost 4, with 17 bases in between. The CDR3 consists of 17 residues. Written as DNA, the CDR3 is TGTGCCAGCTCACCAGAAACAGGGTTTCTGGGCACCGGGGAGCTGTTTTTT. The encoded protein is CASSPETGFLGTGELFF.

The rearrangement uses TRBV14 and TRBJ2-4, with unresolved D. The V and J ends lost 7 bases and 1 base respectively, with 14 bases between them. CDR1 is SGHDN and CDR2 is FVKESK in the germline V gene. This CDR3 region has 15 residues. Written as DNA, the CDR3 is TGTGCCAGCATTGAGGTCAATGGGGCCAAAAACATTCAGTACTTC. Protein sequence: CASIEVNGAKNIQYF.

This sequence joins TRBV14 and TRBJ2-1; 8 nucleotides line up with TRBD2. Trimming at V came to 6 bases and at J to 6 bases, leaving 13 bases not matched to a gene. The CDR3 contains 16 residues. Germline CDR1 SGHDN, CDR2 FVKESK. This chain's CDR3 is CASRLIKRERRNEQFF. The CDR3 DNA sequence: TGTGCCAGCAGGTTGATTAAGCGGGAGAGGCGCAATGAGCAGTTCTTC.

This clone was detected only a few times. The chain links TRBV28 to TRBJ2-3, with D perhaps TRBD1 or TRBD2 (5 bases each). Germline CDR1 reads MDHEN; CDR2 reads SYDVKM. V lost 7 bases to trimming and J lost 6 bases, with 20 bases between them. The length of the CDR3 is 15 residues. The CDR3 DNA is TGTGCCAGCATCACGCTATCGGGGCACGCGGATACGCAGTATTTT. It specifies CASITLSGHADTQYF. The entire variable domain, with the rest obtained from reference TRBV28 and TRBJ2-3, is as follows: DVKVTQSSRYLVKRTGEKVFLECVQDMDHENMFWYRQDPGLGLRLIYFSYDVKMKEKGDIPEGYSVSREKKERFSLILESASTNQTSMYLCASITLSGHADTQYFGPGTRLTVL.

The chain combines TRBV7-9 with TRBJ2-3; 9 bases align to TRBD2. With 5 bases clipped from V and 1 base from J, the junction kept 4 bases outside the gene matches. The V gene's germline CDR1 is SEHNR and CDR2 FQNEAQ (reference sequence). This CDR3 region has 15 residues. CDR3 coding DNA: TGTGCCAGCAGCCCCCGGACTAGCGGCACAGATACGCAGTATTTT. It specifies CASSPRTSGTDTQYF.

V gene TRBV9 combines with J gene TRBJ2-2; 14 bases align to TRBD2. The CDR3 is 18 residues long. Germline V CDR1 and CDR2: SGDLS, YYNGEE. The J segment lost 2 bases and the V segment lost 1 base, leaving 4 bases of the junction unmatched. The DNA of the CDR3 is TGTGCCAGCAGCGTATTGGGGACTAGCGGGGGAAACACCGGGGAGCTGTTTTTT. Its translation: CASSVLGTSGGNTGELFF.

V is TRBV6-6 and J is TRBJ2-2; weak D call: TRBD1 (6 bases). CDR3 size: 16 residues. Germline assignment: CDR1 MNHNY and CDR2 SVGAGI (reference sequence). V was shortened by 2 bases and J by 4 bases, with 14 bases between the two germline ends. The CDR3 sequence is CASSYRTGSGTGELFF. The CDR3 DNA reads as TGTGCCAGCAGTTACCGCACAGGGTCCGGCACCGGGGAGCTGTTTTTT.

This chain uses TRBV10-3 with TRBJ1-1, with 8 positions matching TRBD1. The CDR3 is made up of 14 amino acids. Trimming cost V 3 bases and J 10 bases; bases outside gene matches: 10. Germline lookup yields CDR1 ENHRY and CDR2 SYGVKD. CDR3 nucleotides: TGTGCCATCAGTGATCTAAGACAGGGGAGGGTAGCTTTCTTT. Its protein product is CAISDLRQGRVAFF.

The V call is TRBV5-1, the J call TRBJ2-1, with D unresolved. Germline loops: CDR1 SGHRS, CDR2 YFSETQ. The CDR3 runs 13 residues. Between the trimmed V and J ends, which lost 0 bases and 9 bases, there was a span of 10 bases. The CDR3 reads CASSLDYFGEQFF. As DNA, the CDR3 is TGCGCCAGCAGCTTGGACTACTTCGGTGAGCAGTTCTTC.

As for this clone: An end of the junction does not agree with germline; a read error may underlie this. CDR3 amino acids: CSVRSRGPGTEASF. CDR3 nucleotide sequence: TGCAGCGTCCGTTCGAGGGGCCCCGGTACTGAAGCTTCCTTT. This chain links TRBV29-1 with TRBJ1-1; tentatively, D is TRBD1 (5 bases). In germline, CDR1 is SQVTM, CDR2 ANQGSEA. The CDR3 has 14 amino acids.

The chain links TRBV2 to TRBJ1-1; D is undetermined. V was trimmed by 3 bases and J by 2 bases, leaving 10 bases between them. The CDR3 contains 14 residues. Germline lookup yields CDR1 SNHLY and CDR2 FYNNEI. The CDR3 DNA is TGTGCCAGCAGTGAGTTGCAGTCAAACACTGAAGCTTTCTTT. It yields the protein CASSELQSNTEAFF.

CDR3 sequence (DNA): TGTGCCAGCAGCTTAGAGAGTTTCGGCGGAGGCGGGGAGCTGTTTTTT. Amino acids: CASSLESFGGGGELFF. The genes are TRBV7-9 and TRBJ2-2, with D possibly matching TRBD2 (5 bases). The V gene's germline CDR1 is SEHNR and CDR2 FQNEAQ (reference sequence). Trimming removed 1 base from V and 7 bases from J, with 16 bases in between. The CDR3 is 16 amino acids.

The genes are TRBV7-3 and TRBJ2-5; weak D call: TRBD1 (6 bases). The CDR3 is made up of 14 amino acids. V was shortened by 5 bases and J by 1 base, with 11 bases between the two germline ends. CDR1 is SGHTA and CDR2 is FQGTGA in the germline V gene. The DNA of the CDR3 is TGTGCCAGCAGCCCTGGGGGCGGCCAAGAGACCCAGTACTTC. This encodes CASSPGGGQETQYF.

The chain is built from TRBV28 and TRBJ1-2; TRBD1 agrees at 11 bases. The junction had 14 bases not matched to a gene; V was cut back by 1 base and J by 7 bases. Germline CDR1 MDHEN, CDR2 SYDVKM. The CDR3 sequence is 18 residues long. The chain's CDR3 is CASSLSSPGQGGPGGYTF. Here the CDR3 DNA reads TGTGCCAGCAGTTTATCTTCCCCGGGACAGGGGGGACCGGGTGGCTACACCTTC.

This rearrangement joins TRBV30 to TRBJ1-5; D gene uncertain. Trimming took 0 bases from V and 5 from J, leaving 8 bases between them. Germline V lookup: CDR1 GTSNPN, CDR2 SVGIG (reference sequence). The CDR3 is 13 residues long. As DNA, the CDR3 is TGTGCCTGGAGTGTAACCGGGGATCAGCCCCAGCATTTT. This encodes CAWSVTGDQPQHF.